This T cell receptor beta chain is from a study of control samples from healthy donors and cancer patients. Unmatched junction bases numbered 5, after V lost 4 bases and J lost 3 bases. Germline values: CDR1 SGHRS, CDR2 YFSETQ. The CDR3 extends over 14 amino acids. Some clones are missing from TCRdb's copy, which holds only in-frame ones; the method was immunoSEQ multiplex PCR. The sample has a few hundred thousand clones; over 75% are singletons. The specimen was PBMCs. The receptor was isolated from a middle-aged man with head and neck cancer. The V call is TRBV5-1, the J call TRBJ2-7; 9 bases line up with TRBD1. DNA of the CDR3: TGCGCCAGCAGCGTTACAGGGGGCGGCTACGAGCAGTACTTC. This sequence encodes CASSVTGGGYEQYF.